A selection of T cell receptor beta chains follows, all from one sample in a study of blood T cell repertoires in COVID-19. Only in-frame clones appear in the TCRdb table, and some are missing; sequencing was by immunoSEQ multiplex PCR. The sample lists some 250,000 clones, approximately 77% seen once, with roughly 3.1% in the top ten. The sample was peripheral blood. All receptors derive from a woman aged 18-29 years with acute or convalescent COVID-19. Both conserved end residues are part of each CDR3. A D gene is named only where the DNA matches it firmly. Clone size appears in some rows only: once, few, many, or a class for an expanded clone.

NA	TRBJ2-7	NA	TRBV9	CASSVGAGSLSYEQYF	TGTGCCAGCAGCGTAGGTGCGGGGTCTTTATCCTACGAGCAGTACTTC
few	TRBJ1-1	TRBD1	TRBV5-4	CASSDDRVANTEAFF	TGTGCCAGCAGCGATGACAGGGTGGCGAACACTGAAGCTTTCTTT
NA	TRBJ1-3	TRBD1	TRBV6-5	CASSWGTGAGNTIYF	TGTGCCAGCAGTTGGGGGACAGGGGCTGGAAACACCATATATTTT
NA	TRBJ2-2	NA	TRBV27	CASSLQGGTGELFF	TGTGCCAGCAGTTTACAGGGGGGCACCGGGGAGCTGTTTTTT
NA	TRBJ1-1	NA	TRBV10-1	CASSEQGLNTEAFF	TGCGCCAGCAGTGAGCAGGGATTGAACACTGAAGCTTTCTTT
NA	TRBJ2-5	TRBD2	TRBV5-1	CASSLAVAGDQETQYF	TGCGCCAGCAGCTTGGCTGTAGCGGGGGACCAAGAGACCCAGTACTTC
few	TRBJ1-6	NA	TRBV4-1	CASSSGVSYNSPLHF	TGCGCCAGCAGCTCAGGGGTTTCCTATAATTCACCCCTCCACTTT
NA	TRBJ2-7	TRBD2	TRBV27	CASSPQTSGGLEQYF	TGTGCCAGCAGTCCTCAGACTAGCGGGGGACTCGAGCAGTACTTC
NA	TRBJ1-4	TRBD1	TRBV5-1	CASRGGLGQGQEKLFF	TGCGCCAGCAGAGGGGGATTGGGACAGGGCCAAGAAAAACTGTTTTTT
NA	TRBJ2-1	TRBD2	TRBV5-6	CASNTGTSSYNEQFF	TGTGCCAGCAACACCGGGACTAGCAGTTACAATGAGCAGTTCTTC
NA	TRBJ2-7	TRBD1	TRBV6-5	CASSGQGLWGEQYF	TGTGCCAGCAGCGGACAGGGTCTCTGGGGCGAGCAGTACTTC
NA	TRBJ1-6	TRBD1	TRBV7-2	CASSPRQGSGSPLHF	TGTGCCAGCAGCCCAAGACAGGGTAGTGGTTCACCCCTCCACTTT
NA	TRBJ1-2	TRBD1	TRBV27	CASSLLGTGGGYTF	TGTGCCAGCAGTTTATTAGGGACAGGGGGAGGCTACACCTTC
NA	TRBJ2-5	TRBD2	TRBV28	CASSPASGGPQETQYF	TGTGCCAGCAGCCCCGCCTCGGGGGGGCCACAAGAGACCCAGTACTTC
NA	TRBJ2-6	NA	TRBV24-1	CATSDSGVGANVLTF	TGTGCCACCAGTGATTCAGGCGTAGGGGCCAACGTCCTGACTTTC
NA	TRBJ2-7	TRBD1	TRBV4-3	CASSPDRGSYEQYF	TGCGCCAGCAGCCCGGACAGGGGGTCCTACGAGCAGTACTTC
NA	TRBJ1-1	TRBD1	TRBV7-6	CASSSGGTEAFF	TGTGCCAGCAGCTCAGGGGGCACTGAAGCTTTCTTT
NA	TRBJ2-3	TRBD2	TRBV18	CASSPIREADTQYF	TGTGCCAGCTCACCAATTCGGGAGGCAGATACGCAGTATTTT
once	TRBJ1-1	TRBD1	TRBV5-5	CASSFGTGVPGESAFF	TGTGCCAGCAGCTTCGGGACAGGGGTCCCCGGGGAGTCGGCTTTCTTT
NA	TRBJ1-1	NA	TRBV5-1	CASSFTVNTEAFF	TGCGCCAGCAGCTTTACGGTTAACACTGAAGCTTTCTTT
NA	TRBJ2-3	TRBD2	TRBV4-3	CASSQDGLAATDTQYF	TGCGCCAGCAGCCAAGACGGGCTAGCGGCCACAGATACGCAGTATTTT
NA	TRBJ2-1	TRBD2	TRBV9	CASSVALAGGYNEQFF	TGTGCCAGCAGCGTAGCTCTAGCGGGAGGGTACAATGAGCAGTTCTTC
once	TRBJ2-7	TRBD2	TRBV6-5	CASRRGLAETYEQYF	TGTGCCAGCAGGCGCGGACTAGCGGAGACCTACGAGCAGTACTTC
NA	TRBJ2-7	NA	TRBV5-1	CASSLSGNDFSYEQYF	TGCGCCAGCAGCTTGTCGGGGAATGACTTTTCCTACGAGCAGTACTTC
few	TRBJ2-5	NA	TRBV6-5	CASSYSYRPRETQYF	TGTGCCAGCAGTTACTCATACCGGCCTAGGGAGACCCAGTACTTC
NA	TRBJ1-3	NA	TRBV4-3	CASSQRPGGSGNTIYF	TGCGCCAGCAGCCAGCGTCCGGGGGGCTCTGGAAACACCATATATTTT
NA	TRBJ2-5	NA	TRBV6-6	CASSSGDSGTQYF	TGTGCCAGCAGCTCCGGGGATAGCGGGACCCAGTACTTC
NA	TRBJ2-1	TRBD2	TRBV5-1	CASSPRGTSGSLGNEQFF	TGCGCCAGCAGCCCGCGGGGGACTAGCGGGAGTCTCGGCAATGAGCAGTTCTTC
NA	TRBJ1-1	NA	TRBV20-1	CSASPVSEAFF	TGCAGTGCTAGCCCCGTATCTGAAGCTTTCTTT
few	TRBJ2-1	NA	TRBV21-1	CASSKELNEQFF	TGTGCCAGCAGCAAAGAGCTCAATGAGCAGTTCTTC
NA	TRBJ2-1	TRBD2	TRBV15	CATSRGGGRDNEQFF	TGTGCCACCAGCAGAGGGGGCGGGAGGGACAATGAGCAGTTCTTC
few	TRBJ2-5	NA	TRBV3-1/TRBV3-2	CASSQRRARETQYF	TGTGCCAGCAGCCAACGGAGGGCCAGGGAGACCCAGTACTTC
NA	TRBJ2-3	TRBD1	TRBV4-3	CASSQDTGGVPDTQYF	TGCGCCAGCAGCCAAGACACAGGGGGCGTCCCAGATACGCAGTATTTT
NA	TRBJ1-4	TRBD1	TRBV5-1	CASSLEGTAHNEKLFF	TGCGCCAGCAGCTTGGAGGGGACAGCGCATAATGAAAAACTGTTTTTT
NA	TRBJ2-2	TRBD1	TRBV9	CASSVEDQGVTGELFF	TGTGCCAGCAGCGTAGAAGATCAGGGGGTCACCGGGGAGCTGTTTTTT
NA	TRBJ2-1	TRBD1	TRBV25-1	CASSERTGVSHNEQFF	TGTGCCAGCAGTGAGAGGACAGGGGTTAGTCACAATGAGCAGTTCTTC
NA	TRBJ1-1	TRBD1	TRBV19	CASSAVQGWSMNTEAFF	TGTGCCAGTAGTGCCGTACAGGGGTGGAGTATGAACACTGAAGCTTTCTTT
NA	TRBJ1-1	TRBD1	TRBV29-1	CSVVGQGNTEAFF	TGCAGCGTTGTCGGACAGGGGAACACTGAAGCTTTCTTT
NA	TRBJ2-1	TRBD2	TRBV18	CASLSLAGGSYNEQFF	TGTGCCAGCTTGTCTCTAGCGGGAGGATCCTACAATGAGCAGTTCTTC
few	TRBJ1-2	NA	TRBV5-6	CASSLGWANYGYTF	TGTGCCAGCAGCTTGGGTTGGGCGAACTATGGCTACACCTTC
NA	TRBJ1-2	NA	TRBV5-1	CASSGGWAGSGYTF	TGCGCCAGCAGCGGGGGGTGGGCCGGGAGTGGCTACACCTTC
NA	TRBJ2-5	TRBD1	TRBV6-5	CASSKTGVSQETQYF	TGTGCCAGCAGTAAGACAGGGGTTTCTCAAGAGACCCAGTACTTC
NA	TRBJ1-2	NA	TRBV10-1	CAPQYGKELANYGYTF	TGCGCCCCTCAATACGGGAAGGAATTAGCTAACTATGGCTACACCTTC
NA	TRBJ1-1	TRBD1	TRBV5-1	CASTSTGAQNTEAFF	TGCGCCAGCACCTCGACAGGGGCCCAGAACACTGAAGCTTTCTTT
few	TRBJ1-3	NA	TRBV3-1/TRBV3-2	CASSVRDSGNTIYF	TGTGCCAGCAGTGTCAGGGACTCTGGAAACACCATATATTTT
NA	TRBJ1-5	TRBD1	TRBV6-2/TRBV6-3	CASSYSFPGQGNQPQHF	TGTGCCAGCAGTTACTCTTTTCCGGGACAGGGCAATCAGCCCCAGCATTTT
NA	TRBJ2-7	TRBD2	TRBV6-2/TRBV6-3	CASSSIISGGTYEQYF	TGTGCCAGCAGTTCGATTATTAGCGGGGGGACCTACGAGCAGTACTTC
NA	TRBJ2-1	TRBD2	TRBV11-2	CASTLGTSGSNEQFF	TGTGCCAGCACCCTGGGGACTAGCGGGAGCAATGAGCAGTTCTTC
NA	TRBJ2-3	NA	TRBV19	CASSPGDSSTDTQYF	TGTGCCAGTAGTCCGGGGGACAGTAGCACAGATACGCAGTATTTT
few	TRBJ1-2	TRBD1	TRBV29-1	CSVSSDRGNYGYTF	TGCAGCGTTAGCAGTGACAGGGGAAACTATGGCTACACCTTC
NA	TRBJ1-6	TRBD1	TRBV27	CASSFGQGLYSPLHF	TGTGCCAGCAGTTTCGGACAGGGGCTCTACTCACCCCTCCACTTT
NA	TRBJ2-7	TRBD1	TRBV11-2	CASSLEVGTEVGF	TGTGCCAGCAGCTTAGAGGTGGGGACAGAGGTTGGCTTC
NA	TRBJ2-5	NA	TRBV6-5	CASSRGGSGETQYF	TGTGCCAGCAGCAGGGGAGGGAGCGGGGAGACCCAGTACTTC
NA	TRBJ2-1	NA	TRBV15	CATSSSTSRNEQFF	TGTGCCACCAGCAGCTCGACTAGTAGGAATGAGCAGTTCTTC
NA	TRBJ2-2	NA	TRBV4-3	CASSQDSSTGELFF	TGCGCCAGCAGCCAAGATTCCTCCACCGGGGAGCTGTTTTTT
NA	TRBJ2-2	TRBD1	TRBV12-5	CASGLVRWDRVDTGELFF	TGTGCTAGTGGTTTGGTACGATGGGACAGGGTGGACACCGGGGAGCTGTTTTTT
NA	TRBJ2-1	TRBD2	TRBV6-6	CASSRSGSGAFNEQFF	TGTGCCAGCAGTCGTAGCGGGAGTGGTGCCTTCAATGAGCAGTTCTTC